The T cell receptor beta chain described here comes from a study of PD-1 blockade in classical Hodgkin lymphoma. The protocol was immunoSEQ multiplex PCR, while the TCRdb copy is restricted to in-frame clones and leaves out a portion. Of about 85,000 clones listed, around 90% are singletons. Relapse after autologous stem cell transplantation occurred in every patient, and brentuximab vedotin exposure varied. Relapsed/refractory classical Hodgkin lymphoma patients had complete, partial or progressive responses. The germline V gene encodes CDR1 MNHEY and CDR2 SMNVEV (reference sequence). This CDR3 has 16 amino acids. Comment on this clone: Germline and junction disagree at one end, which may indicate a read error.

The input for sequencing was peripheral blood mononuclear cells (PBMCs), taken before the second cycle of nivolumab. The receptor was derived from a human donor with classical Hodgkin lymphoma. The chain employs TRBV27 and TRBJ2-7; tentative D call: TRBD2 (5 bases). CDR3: CASSLSVAGPSFEQYF. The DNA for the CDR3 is TGTGCCAGCAGTTTATCGGTGGCGGGCCCCTCCTTCGAGCAGTACTTC.